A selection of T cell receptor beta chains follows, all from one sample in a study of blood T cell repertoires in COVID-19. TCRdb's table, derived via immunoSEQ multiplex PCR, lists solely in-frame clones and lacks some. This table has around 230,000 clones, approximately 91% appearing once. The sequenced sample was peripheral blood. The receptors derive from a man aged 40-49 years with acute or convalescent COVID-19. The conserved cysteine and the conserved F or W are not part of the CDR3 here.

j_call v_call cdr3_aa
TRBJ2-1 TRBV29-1 SGVREISDEQF
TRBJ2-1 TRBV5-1 ASSFAGSSYNEQF
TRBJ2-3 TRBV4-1 ASSQDPSGGTNTQY
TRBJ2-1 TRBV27 ASSILTGYNEQF
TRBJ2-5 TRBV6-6 ASSYSQGGETQY
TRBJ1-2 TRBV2 ASSQEETASYGYT
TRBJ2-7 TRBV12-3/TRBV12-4 ASSRLTDEQY
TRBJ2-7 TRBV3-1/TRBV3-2 ASSQVGLAGGIYEQY
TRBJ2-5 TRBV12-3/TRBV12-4 ASSPRQETQY
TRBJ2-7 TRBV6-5 ASFGGRSGEQY
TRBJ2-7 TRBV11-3 ASSFSSGKSEQY
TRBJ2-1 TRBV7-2 ASSQTSGGNEQF
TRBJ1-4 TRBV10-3 AISESKGSGEKLF
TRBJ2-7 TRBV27 ASSTTGSTYEQY
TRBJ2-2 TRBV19 ASSIEGRLVGELF
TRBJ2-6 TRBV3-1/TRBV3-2 ASSQTGSGANVLT
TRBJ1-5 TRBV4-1 ASSQDTGGGRPQH
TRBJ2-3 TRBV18 ASSTFTGGATDTQY
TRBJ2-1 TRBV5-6 ASSFYTLAGNEQF
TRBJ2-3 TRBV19 ASKALAGLPDTQY
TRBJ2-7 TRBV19 ASSFGTGSYEQY
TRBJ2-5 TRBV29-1 SVENTSGEETQY
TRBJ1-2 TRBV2 ASGQGGGYT
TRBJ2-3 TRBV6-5 ASSSLTSFKDTQY
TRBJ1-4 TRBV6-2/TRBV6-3 ASSYSTGGSEKLF
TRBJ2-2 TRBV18 ASSPPGLAGGTGELF
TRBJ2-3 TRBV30 AWSVMEWFSPTDTQY
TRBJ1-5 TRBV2 ASSEFYYSNQPQH
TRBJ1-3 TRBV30 AWSWGTGAGNTIY
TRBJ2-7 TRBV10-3 AIRSSGTGLYEQY
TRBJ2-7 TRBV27 ASSLFSTGGLDEQY
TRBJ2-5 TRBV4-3 ASSQDLAEETQY
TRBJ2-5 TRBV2 ASRGQYQETQY
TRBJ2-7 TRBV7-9 ASRPQGHEQY
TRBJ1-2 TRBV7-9 ASTENRGEGYGYT
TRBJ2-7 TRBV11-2 ASGGAAGLSYEQY
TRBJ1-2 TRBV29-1 SVRFVGTGIAYGYT
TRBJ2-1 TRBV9 ASSVRITSGSSNYNEQF
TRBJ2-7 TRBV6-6 ASSYSLTYEQY
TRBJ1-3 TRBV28 ASSLIGRAGNTIY
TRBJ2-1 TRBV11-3 ASSLEVGARGGPDNEQF
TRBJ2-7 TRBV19 ASSHGTGIYEQY
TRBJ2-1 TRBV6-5 ANRDRGGNEQF
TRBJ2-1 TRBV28 ASSSHYGRGNEQF
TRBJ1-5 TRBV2 ASSPGGYGQPQH
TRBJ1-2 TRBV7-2 ASSIPGAVYGYT
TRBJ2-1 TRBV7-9 ASSLGGGTYNEQF
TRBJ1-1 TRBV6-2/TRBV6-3 ASSYGGGGRTEAF
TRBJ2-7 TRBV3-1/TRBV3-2 ASSHLSGTSLYEQY
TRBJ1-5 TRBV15 ATSNPRSNQPQH
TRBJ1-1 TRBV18 ASSPYAGQKNTEAF
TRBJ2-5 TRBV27 ASSLGTGGAKETQY